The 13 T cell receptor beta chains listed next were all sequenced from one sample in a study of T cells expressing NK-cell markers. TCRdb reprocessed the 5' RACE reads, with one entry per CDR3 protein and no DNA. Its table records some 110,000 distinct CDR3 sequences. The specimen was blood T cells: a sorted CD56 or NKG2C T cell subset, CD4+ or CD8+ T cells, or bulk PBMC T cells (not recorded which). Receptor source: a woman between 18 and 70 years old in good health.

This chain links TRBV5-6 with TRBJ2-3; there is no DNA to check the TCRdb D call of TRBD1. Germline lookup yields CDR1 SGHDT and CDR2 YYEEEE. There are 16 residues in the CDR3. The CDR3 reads CASSLAVRGSTDTQYF.

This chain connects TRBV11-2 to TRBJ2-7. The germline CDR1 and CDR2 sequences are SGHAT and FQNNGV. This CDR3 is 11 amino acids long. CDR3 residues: CASSNNYEQYF.

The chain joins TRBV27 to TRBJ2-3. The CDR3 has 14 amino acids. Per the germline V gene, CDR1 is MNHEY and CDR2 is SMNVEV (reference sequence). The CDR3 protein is CASSFTSSTDTQYF.

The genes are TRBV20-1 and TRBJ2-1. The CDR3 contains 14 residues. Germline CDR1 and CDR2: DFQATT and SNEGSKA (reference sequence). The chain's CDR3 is CSARDLAMSYEQFF.

CDR3 loop: CASRRIPPANEQFF. The gene calls are TRBV6-2 or TRBV6-3 and TRBJ2-1. The CDR3 has 14 amino acids. CDR1 MNHEY and CDR2 SVGEGT come from the germline V gene.

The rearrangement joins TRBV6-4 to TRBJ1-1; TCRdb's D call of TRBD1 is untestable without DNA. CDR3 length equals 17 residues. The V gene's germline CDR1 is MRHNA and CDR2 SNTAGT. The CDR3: CASPYSGAPVVNTEAFF.

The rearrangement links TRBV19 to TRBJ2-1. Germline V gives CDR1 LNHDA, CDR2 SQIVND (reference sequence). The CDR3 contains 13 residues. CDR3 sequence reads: CATGIQPTGEQFF.

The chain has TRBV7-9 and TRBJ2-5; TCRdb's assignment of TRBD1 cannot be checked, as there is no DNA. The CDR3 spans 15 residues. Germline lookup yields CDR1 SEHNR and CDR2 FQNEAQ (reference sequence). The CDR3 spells CASSSLWTGQETQYF.

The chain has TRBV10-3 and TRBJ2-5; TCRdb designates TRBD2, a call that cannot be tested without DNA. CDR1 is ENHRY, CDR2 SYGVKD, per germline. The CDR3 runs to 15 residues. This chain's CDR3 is CAISPGLAEEETQYF.

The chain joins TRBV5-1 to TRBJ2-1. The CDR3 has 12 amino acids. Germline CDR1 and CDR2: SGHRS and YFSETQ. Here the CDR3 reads CASSLIPDEQFF. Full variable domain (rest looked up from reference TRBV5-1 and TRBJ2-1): KAGVTQTPRYLIKTRGQQVTLSCSPISGHRSVSWYQQTPGQGLQFLFEYFSETQRNKGNFPGRFSGRQFSNSRSEMNVSTLELGDSALYLCASSLIPDEQFFGPGTRLTVL.

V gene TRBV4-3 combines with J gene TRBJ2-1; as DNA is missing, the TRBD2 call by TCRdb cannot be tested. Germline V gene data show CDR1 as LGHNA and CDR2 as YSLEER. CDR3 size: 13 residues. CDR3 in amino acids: CASSQGLTDEQFF.

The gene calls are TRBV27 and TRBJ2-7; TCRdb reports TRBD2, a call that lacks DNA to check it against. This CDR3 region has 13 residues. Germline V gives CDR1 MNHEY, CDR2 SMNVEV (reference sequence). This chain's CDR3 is CASTQGRQGEQYF.

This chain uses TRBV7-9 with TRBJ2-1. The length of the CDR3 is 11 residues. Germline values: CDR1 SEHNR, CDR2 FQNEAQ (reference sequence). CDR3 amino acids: CASSLDNEQFF.